These 31 T cell receptor beta chains originate from one sample sequenced in a study of blood T cell repertoires in COVID-19. Only in-frame clones appear in the TCRdb table, and some are missing; sequencing was by immunoSEQ multiplex PCR. The repertoire holds some 150,000 clones, with 77% as singletons. Sequencing used peripheral blood. The receptor set was obtained from a woman aged 45-59 years with active or convalescent COVID-19.

This clone was found once. The chain carries TRBV11-2 and TRBJ2-1, with TRBD2 identical over 10 bases. The CDR3 totals 15 residues. Unmatched junction bases numbered 13, after V lost 1 base and J lost 16 bases. The germline gives CDR1 SGHAT, CDR2 FQNNGV. The CDR3 DNA is TGTGCCAGCAGCTTAGTAGGGCTAGCGGGGGTTGAGACATTCTTC. Encoded protein: CASSLVGLAGVETFF. The whole variable domain, remainder taken from reference TRBV11-2 and TRBJ2-1, is EAGVAQSPRYKIIEKRQSVAFWCNPISGHATLYWYQQILGQGPKLLIQFQNNGVVDDSQLPKDRFSAERLKGVDSTLKIQPAKLEDSAVYLCASSLVGLAGVETFFGPGTRLTVL.

The V call is TRBV5-6, the J call TRBJ1-2; 12 bases align to TRBD1. Trimming removed 2 bases from V and 7 bases from J; junction bases left unmatched: 6. From germline, CDR1 is SGHDT and CDR2 YYEEEE. The CDR3 consists of 15 residues. This CDR3 reads CASSLTGTGGTGYTF. CDR3 bases: TGTGCCAGCAGCTTAACCGGGACAGGGGGCACTGGCTACACCTTC.

The V call is TRBV2, the J call TRBJ1-6; a possible D gene is TRBD1 (6 bases). The CDR3 loop spans 15 amino acids. Trimming took 5 bases from V and 8 from J, leaving 16 bases between them. Germline-derived CDR1 and CDR2 are SNHLY and FYNNEI. The CDR3: CASSRQAPRDSPLHF. For the CDR3, the DNA is TGTGCCAGCAGTCGACAGGCCCCTAGGGATTCACCCCTCCACTTT.

This chain joins TRBV15 and TRBJ2-1; 7 bases are shared with TRBD2. With 4 bases clipped from V and 7 bases from J, the junction kept 10 bases outside the gene matches. This CDR3 contains 15 residues. Germline values: CDR1 LNHNV, CDR2 YYDKDF (reference sequence). The CDR3 loop is CATSKAGDGGNEQFF. In nucleotides, the CDR3 is TGTGCCACCAGCAAGGCGGGGGACGGGGGAAATGAGCAGTTCTTC. Looking up the rest from reference TRBV15 and TRBJ2-1 gives the full variable domain: DAMVIQNPRYQVTQFGKPVTLSCSQTLNHNVMYWYQQKSSQAPKLLFHYYDKDFNNEADTPDNFQSRRPNTSFCFLDIRSPGLGDTAMYLCATSKAGDGGNEQFFGPGTRLTVL.

This clone occurred once. The chain is built from TRBV29-1 and TRBJ2-5; D is perhaps TRBD2 (6 bases). The CDR3 spans 14 residues. The V gene's germline CDR1 is SQVTM and CDR2 ANQGSEA. Between the trimmed V and J ends, which lost 6 bases and 2 bases, there was a span of 16 bases. The DNA of the CDR3 is TGCAGCGTCACCCCGGGAGCCACGCAAGAGACCCAGTACTTC. Translated: CSVTPGATQETQYF.

The J gene is TRBJ1-2, the V gene TRBV29-1; the D gene is possibly TRBD1 (5 bases). Trimming took off 4 bases at V and 5 bases at J, with 20 bases between the two ends. This CDR3 has 15 amino acids. From germline, CDR1 is SQVTM and CDR2 ANQGSEA. The CDR3 protein is CSVVVGRGPGYGYTF. CDR3 DNA sequence: TGCAGCGTTGTTGTGGGGAGGGGTCCCGGGTATGGCTACACCTTC. Full variable domain (outside the CDR3, taken from reference TRBV29-1 and TRBJ1-2): SAVISQKPSRDICQRGTSLTIQCQVDSQVTMMFWYRQQPGQSLTLIATANQGSEATYESGFVIDKFPISRPNLTFSTLTVSNMSPEDSSIYLCSVVVGRGPGYGYTFGSGTRLTVV.

The chain joins TRBV18 to TRBJ2-3; D is possibly TRBD2 (5 bases). Between the trimmed V and J ends, which lost 3 bases and 3 bases, there was a span of 7 bases. This CDR3 comprises 13 residues. Germline V CDR1 and CDR2: KGHSH, LQKENI. CDR3 sequence reads: CASSPRLTDTQYF. The CDR3 DNA follows: TGTGCCAGCTCACCCCGACTAACAGATACGCAGTATTTT. The full variable domain, rest sourced from reference TRBV18 and TRBJ2-3, is NAGVMQNPRHLVRRRGQEARLRCSPMKGHSHVYWYRQLPEEGLKFMVYLQKENIIDESGMPKERFSAEFPKEGPSILRIQQVVRGDSAAYFCASSPRLTDTQYFGPGTRLTVL.

This chain links TRBV5-4 with TRBJ1-6; D uncertain. The CDR3 covers 14 residues. CDR1 is SGHNT and CDR2 is YYREEE in the germline V gene (reference sequence). V dropped 7 bases and J dropped 9 bases, with 17 bases sitting between them. CDR3 in amino acids: CASSMDYEGSPLHF. The CDR3 region has the DNA TGTGCCAGCTCTATGGACTATGAAGGTTCACCCCTCCACTTT.

The rearrangement links TRBV28 to TRBJ1-1; 7 positions match TRBD1. CDR1 is MDHEN and CDR2 is SYDVKM in the germline V gene. CDR3 length: 13 residues. The trim removed 4 bases at V and 6 bases at J, leaving 5 bases unmatched. The CDR3 sequence: CASSWDSRAEAFF. In DNA, the CDR3 is TGTGCCAGCAGTTGGGACAGCCGGGCTGAAGCTTTCTTT.

V gene TRBV15 combines with J gene TRBJ2-1; D possibly corresponds to TRBD1 (7 bases). V was shortened by 1 base and J by 6 bases, with 13 bases between the two germline ends. The CDR3 contains 15 residues. Germline values: CDR1 LNHNV, CDR2 YYDKDF (reference sequence). This CDR3 is CATSRGNRGGNEQFF. DNA of the CDR3: TGTGCCACCAGCAGAGGGAACAGGGGAGGCAATGAGCAGTTCTTC.

J is TRBJ1-6 and V is TRBV5-1, with 9 nucleotides matching TRBD1. The trim removed 0 bases at V and 7 bases at J, leaving 14 bases unmatched. The CDR3 is made up of 19 amino acids. Germline assignment: CDR1 SGHRS and CDR2 YFSETQ. The CDR3 nucleotides read TGCGCCAGCAGCTTGGCGGGCACGTGGGACAGGGCGAAGAATTCACCCCTCCACTTT. Translating it yields CASSLAGTWDRAKNSPLHF. The full variable domain, its missing parts supplied by reference TRBV5-1 and TRBJ1-6, is KAGVTQTPRYLIKTRGQQVTLSCSPISGHRSVSWYQQTPGQGLQFLFEYFSETQRNKGNFPGRFSGRQFSNSRSEMNVSTLELGDSALYLCASSLAGTWDRAKNSPLHFGNGTRLTVT.

This clone has only a few counts. This chain uses TRBV29-1 with TRBJ1-2, with D unresolved. V gave up 7 bases and J gave up 8 bases, with 14 bases separating them. Looked up from germline, CDR1 is SQVTM and CDR2 is ANQGSEA. The CDR3 consists of 11 residues. The CDR3: CSARDPPGYTF. CDR3 in DNA: TGCAGCGCTCGGGATCCCCCGGGCTACACCTTC.

The rearrangement uses TRBV2 and TRBJ2-1; 13 bases line up with TRBD2. V gave up 8 bases and J gave up 13 bases; unmatched junction bases: 5. CDR3 size: 12 residues. Germline values: CDR1 SNHLY, CDR2 FYNNEI. The CDR3 sequence is CASGGLAGKQFF. CDR3 coding DNA: TGTGCCAGCGGGGGACTAGCGGGGAAACAGTTCTTC.

This clone was counted at least ten times. The chain couples TRBV20-1 to TRBJ1-2; D remains ambiguous. This CDR3 contains 10 residues. Germline V gene sequence: CDR1 DFQATT, CDR2 SNEGSKA (reference sequence). CDR3 DNA sequence: TGCAGCGCTTTCATCTATGGCTACACCTTC. Its translation: CSAFIYGYTF.

This clone is a singleton in its sample. The V gene is TRBV28, the J gene TRBJ2-2; D may be TRBD2 (7 bases). CDR1 and CDR2 (germline): MDHEN, SYDVKM. V lost 4 bases and J lost 4, with 25 bases in between. This CDR3 has 19 residues. The CDR3 loop is CASSSPSGGGPDRTGELFF. CDR3 DNA sequence: TGTGCCAGCAGTTCCCCTTCCGGCGGGGGCCCCGACCGCACCGGGGAGCTGTTTTTT. The whole variable domain, remainder taken from reference TRBV28 and TRBJ2-2, is DVKVTQSSRYLVKRTGEKVFLECVQDMDHENMFWYRQDPGLGLRLIYFSYDVKMKEKGDIPEGYSVSREKKERFSLILESASTNQTSMYLCASSSPSGGGPDRTGELFFGEGSRLTVL.

V gene TRBV4-1 combines with J gene TRBJ1-2; perhaps TRBD1 as D (5 bases). The germline V and J ends were trimmed by 0 bases and 7 bases, with 15 bases remaining between them. Germline lookup yields CDR1 MGHRA and CDR2 YSYEKL. The CDR3 sequence is 15 residues long. The CDR3 loop is CASSQDGDYVVGYTF. CDR3 coding DNA: TGCGCCAGCAGCCAAGATGGGGACTATGTTGTTGGCTACACCTTC.

The chain recombines TRBV19 with TRBJ2-1, with D perhaps TRBD1 (6 bases). Trimming shortened V by 7 bases and J by 3 bases, and 19 bases separated the two germline ends. The germline gives CDR1 LNHDA, CDR2 SQIVND (reference sequence). The CDR3 has 16 amino acids. CDR3 region: CASNYRQGRGYNEQFF. CDR3 coding DNA: TGTGCCAGTAATTATCGTCAGGGGAGAGGCTACAATGAGCAGTTCTTC. Looking up the rest from reference TRBV19 and TRBJ2-1 gives the full variable domain: DGGITQSPKYLFRKEGQNVTLSCEQNLNHDAMYWYRQDPGQGLRLIYYSQIVNDFQKGDIAEGYSVSREKKESFPLTVTSAQKNPTAFYLCASNYRQGRGYNEQFFGPGTRLTVL.

This CDR3 is CASSLAGTGVNQPQHF. In DNA form, the CDR3 reads TGTGCCAGCAGCTTAGCGGGGACAGGGGTTAATCAGCCCCAGCATTTT. The rearrangement uses TRBV7-2 and TRBJ1-5; 10 positions agree with TRBD1. V shed 0 bases and J 4 bases; nucleotides not matched to a gene: 3. Germline CDR1 reads SGHTA; CDR2 reads FQGNSA. This CDR3 comprises 16 residues.

The gene calls are TRBV12-3 or TRBV12-4 and TRBJ2-2; no clear D. Trimming stripped 5 bases from V and 6 bases from J, with 10 bases between. The CDR3 is 13 amino acids. DNA for the CDR3: TGTGCCAGCAGTCCCCGGTTGTCCGGGGAGCTGTTTTTT. Amino acids: CASSPRLSGELFF.

This sequence joins TRBV7-9 and TRBJ1-6, with D uncertain. The CDR3 has 14 amino acids. Per germline, CDR1 SEHNR and CDR2 FQNEAQ (reference sequence). V dropped 0 bases and J dropped 7 bases, with 7 bases sitting between them. The CDR3 sequence: CASSLAGENSPLHF. In DNA form, the CDR3 reads TGTGCCAGCAGCTTAGCCGGGGAAAATTCACCCCTCCACTTT. The entire variable domain, with the rest obtained from reference TRBV7-9 and TRBJ1-6, is as follows: DTGVSQNPRHKITKRGQNVTFRCDPISEHNRLYWYRQTLGQGPEFLTYFQNEAQLEKSRLLSDRFSAERPKGSFSTLEIQRTEQGDSAMYLCASSLAGENSPLHFGNGTRLTVT.

The chain uses TRBV4-3 and TRBJ1-2; weak D call: TRBD1 (6 bases). V was clipped by 3 bases and J by 2 bases, with 13 bases between them. Germline V gene data show CDR1 as LGHNA and CDR2 as YSLEER. The length of the CDR3 is 15 residues. CDR3 nucleotides: TGCGCCAGCAGCCATCTTAAGACAGGCAACTATGGCTACACCTTC. Translated: CASSHLKTGNYGYTF.

The CDR3 sequence: CASSPRRSSHLSDTQYF. CDR3 DNA: TGTGCCAGCTCACCCCGGCGGTCTTCGCACTTATCAGATACGCAGTATTTT. The J gene is TRBJ2-3, the V gene TRBV18, with unresolved D. V lost 3 bases and J lost 4, with 20 bases in between. This CDR3 spans 17 amino acids. Germline V CDR1 and CDR2: KGHSH, LQKENI.

This chain links TRBV18 with TRBJ2-7; D is undetermined. Germline V gene lookup returns CDR1 KGHSH and CDR2 LQKENI. This CDR3 spans 14 amino acids. Trimming stripped 0 bases from V and 1 base from J, with 7 bases between. The CDR3 protein is CASSPPPGSYEQYF. CDR3 sequence (DNA): TGTGCCAGCTCACCACCGCCAGGTTCCTACGAGCAGTACTTC. Looking up the rest from reference TRBV18 and TRBJ2-7 gives the full variable domain: NAGVMQNPRHLVRRRGQEARLRCSPMKGHSHVYWYRQLPEEGLKFMVYLQKENIIDESGMPKERFSAEFPKEGPSILRIQQVVRGDSAAYFCASSPPPGSYEQYFGPGTRLTVT.

The gene calls are TRBV18 and TRBJ2-7; a possible D gene is TRBD1 (5 bases). V lost 0 bases, J lost 2 bases, and 11 bases lay in between. This CDR3 contains 15 residues. Germline CDR1 is KGHSH and CDR2 is LQKENI. The CDR3 loop reads CASSPPGQAPYEQYF. In nucleotides, the CDR3 is TGTGCCAGCTCACCACCGGGGCAGGCCCCCTACGAGCAGTACTTC.

V gene TRBV4-2 combines with J gene TRBJ2-2, with 13 bases lining up with TRBD2. Germline CDR1 reads LGHNA; CDR2 reads YNFKEQ. V gave up 6 bases and J gave up 6 bases; unmatched junction bases: 1. The CDR3 runs to 14 residues. The CDR3 coding sequence is TGTGCCAGCAGACTAGCGGGGGGGCCCGGGGAGCTGTTTTTT. This translates into CASRLAGGPGELFF.

The chain joins TRBV19 to TRBJ1-4, with 9 bases fitting TRBD1. The CDR3 covers 17 residues. Losses at the gene ends were 10 bases for V and 1 base for J; bases not matched to a gene: 13. Germline V gene lookup returns CDR1 LNHDA and CDR2 SQIVND (reference sequence). CDR3 sequence: CATRPPGQGQTNEKLFF. DNA for the CDR3: TGTGCCACACGACCACCGGGACAGGGACAAACTAATGAAAAACTGTTTTTT.

V usage is TRBV7-8 and J usage is TRBJ1-2; D is uncertain. V was trimmed by 1 base and J by 6 bases, leaving 6 bases between them. Germline CDR1 is SGHVS and CDR2 is FQNEAQ. The CDR3 is 12 amino acids. The CDR3 reads CASSLGLDGYTF. In nucleotides, the CDR3 is TGTGCCAGCAGCTTAGGGTTAGATGGCTACACCTTC. The whole variable domain, remainder taken from reference TRBV7-8 and TRBJ1-2, is GAGVSQSPRYKVAKRGQDVALRCDPISGHVSLFWYQQALGQGPEFLTYFQNEAQLDKSGLPSDRFFAERPEGSVSTLKIQRTQQEDSAVYLCASSLGLDGYTFGSGTRLTVV.

V usage is TRBV27 and J usage is TRBJ1-2, with 8 bases fitting TRBD1. Germline V CDR1 and CDR2: MNHEY, SMNVEV (reference sequence). V lost 8 bases to trimming and J lost 8 bases; unmatched junction nucleotides: 10. CDR3 length: 13 amino acids. The CDR3 is CASGQGSQEGYTF. The CDR3 DNA sequence: TGTGCCAGCGGACAGGGCAGCCAGGAAGGCTACACCTTC.

The CDR3 DNA sequence: TGTGCCAGCAGTAGGGAGGCCACTGAAGCTTTCTTT. It translates to CASSREATEAFF. The J gene is TRBJ1-1, the V gene TRBV6-6, with D unclear. The CDR3 sequence is 12 residues long. The germline V gene has CDR1 MNHNY and CDR2 SVGAGI (reference sequence). V was shortened by 5 bases and J by 4 bases, with 8 bases between the two germline ends.

CDR3 region: CASSEPPPGSAYEQYF. CDR3 nucleotide sequence: TGTGCCAGCAGTGAACCCCCGCCAGGGTCTGCCTACGAGCAGTACTTC. The V call is TRBV6-1, the J call TRBJ2-7, with D perhaps matching TRBD1 (5 bases). Trimming pared 2 bases from V and 2 bases from J, leaving 16 bases between. Germline V lookup: CDR1 MNHNS, CDR2 SASEGT. The CDR3 is 16 amino acids.

This sequence joins TRBV9 and TRBJ1-2, with D possibly matching TRBD1 (6 bases). This CDR3 has 14 residues. The germline gives CDR1 SGDLS, CDR2 YYNGEE. With 0 bases removed from V and 10 bases from J, the gap between germline ends came to 16 bases. CDR3 residues: CASSVEAGVTLYTF. CDR3 bases: TGTGCCAGCAGCGTAGAGGCAGGGGTCACCCTCTACACCTTC.